Below, 7 T cell receptor beta chains from the same sample are listed, as sequenced in a study of sequential checkpoint blockade in melanoma. Produced via immunoSEQ multiplex PCR; TCRdb's table is partial and in-frame only. The data hold some 26,000 clones, with roughly 73% observed a single time. The treatment was: randomized to nivolumab then ipilimumab (arm A) or the reverse (arm B). The input for sequencing was CD8+ T cells sorted from blood (inferred from file names), taken from a patient given nivolumab and ipilimumab in sequence. These TCRs come from a human donor with melanoma.

The chain joins TRBV19 to TRBJ2-1; D is ambiguous. Trimming left V 1 base short and J 8 bases short, with 9 bases between. This CDR3 is built from 13 residues. CDR1 and CDR2 from the germline V gene are LNHDA and SQIVND (reference sequence). As DNA, the CDR3 is TGTGCCAGTAGTATAGTGGGCAACGATGAGCAGTTCTTC. It codes for CASSIVGNDEQFF.

This chain's CDR3 is CASSPIEGSGNTIYF. As DNA, the CDR3 is TGTGCCAGCAGCCCGATCGAGGGCTCTGGAAACACCATATATTTT. The chain has TRBV5-8 and TRBJ1-3; D is uncertain. This CDR3 comprises 15 residues. Deletions cut 4 bases from V and 0 bases from J, with 11 bases between. The germline V gene has CDR1 SGHTS and CDR2 YDEGEE.

J is TRBJ2-7 and V is TRBV28, with D perhaps TRBD2 (5 bases). Germline V gene data show CDR1 as MDHEN and CDR2 as SYDVKM. This CDR3 spans 10 amino acids. The CDR3 region is CASGLGEQYF. The CDR3 nucleotides are TGTGCGAGCGGACTGGGCGAGCAGTACTTC.

This rearrangement joins TRBV4-1 to TRBJ2-5; maybe TRBD1 (6 bases). Germline loops: CDR1 MGHRA, CDR2 YSYEKL. V gave up 0 bases and J gave up 5 bases, with 13 bases separating them. The CDR3 sequence is 15 residues long. Here the CDR3 reads CASSQEIRGGETQYF. The CDR3 nucleotides are TGCGCCAGCAGCCAAGAGATCAGGGGCGGGGAGACCCAGTACTTC.

The chain uses TRBV5-1 and TRBJ2-3; D remains unclear. V shed 0 bases and J shed 6 bases, with 14 bases lying between them. The CDR3 consists of 15 residues. Germline CDR1 and CDR2: SGHRS and YFSETQ. Here the CDR3 reads CASSLAITIRDTQYF. In nucleotides, the CDR3 is TGCGCCAGCAGCTTGGCCATCACCATCAGGGATACGCAGTATTTT.

The CDR3 DNA is TGTGCCAGTAGTGCGCCCCGGGACAGGGCTGAAGCTTTCTTT. Translating gives CASSAPRDRAEAFF. V usage is TRBV19 and J usage is TRBJ1-1, with 9 bases matching TRBD1. Germline loops: CDR1 LNHDA, CDR2 SQIVND (reference sequence). J lost 6 bases, V lost 5 bases, and 7 bases had no gene match. The CDR3 is 14 residues long.

This clone was observed a few times. The CDR3: CASNHGQGMNYGYTF. The CDR3 nucleotides are TGTGCCAGCAACCACGGACAGGGGATGAACTATGGCTACACCTTC. The chain joins TRBV7-4 to TRBJ1-2; 9 nucleotides align to TRBD1. Germline CDR1 SGHVT, CDR2 SQSDAQ. The trim removed 7 bases at V and 2 bases at J, leaving 8 bases unmatched. This CDR3 contains 15 residues.